What follows are 14 T cell receptor beta chains derived from one specimen sequenced in a study of shared clonotypes between healthy human individuals. Clones were read by immunoSEQ multiplex PCR, and TCRdb kept only the in-frame ones, dropping some. The repertoire holds under 2,000,000 clones, about 95% seen once, with 1.2% in the top ten. Selected positively for CCR7 and CD45RO-negative, naive CD8 cells excluded terminally differentiated effector memory CD45RA+ cells. Material for sequencing was naive CD8+ T cells sorted from blood. The receptor set was obtained from a man younger than 30 in good health.

This clone was seen a single time. The chain employs TRBV6-5 and TRBJ2-1; TRBD1 might be the D (6 bases). Trimming cost V 2 bases and J 6 bases, with 14 bases left between them. The CDR3 is 15 amino acids. The germline V gene has CDR1 MNHEY and CDR2 SVGAGI. CDR3 protein: CASSYRPQGFNEQFF. In nucleotides, the CDR3 is TGTGCCAGCAGTTACCGTCCACAGGGTTTCAATGAGCAGTTCTTC.

For this clone: This same CDR3 is encoded by further DNA sequences in the sample. The CDR3 here is CASSYSDEQYF. CDR3 in DNA: TGTGCCAGCAGTTATTCCGACGAGCAGTACTTC. This sequence joins TRBV6-5 and TRBJ2-7, with D unclear. The germline CDR1 and CDR2 sequences are MNHEY and SVGAGI. V lost 3 bases and J 5 bases, leaving 5 bases between the germline ends. CDR3 length: 11 amino acids.

A single count supports this clone. The genes are TRBV5-6 and TRBJ2-7; D not certain. In germline, CDR1 is SGHDT, CDR2 YYEEEE. The CDR3 consists of 12 residues. Trimming removed 4 bases at V and 6 bases at J, with 11 bases between. The CDR3 nucleotides read TGTGCCAGCAGCGGGCCTTGGGGCGAGCAGTACTTC. This gives the protein CASSGPWGEQYF.

The chain recombines TRBV7-3 with TRBJ2-7; TRBD2 aligns across 8 bases. V was pared by 3 bases and J by 2 bases, with 6 bases of the junction left unmatched. The germline gives CDR1 SGHTA, CDR2 FQGTGA. The CDR3 is 15 amino acids. Here the CDR3 DNA reads TGTGCCAGCAGCTTGATAGCGGGGTCCACCTACGAGCAGTACTTC. Its translation: CASSLIAGSTYEQYF.

The J gene is TRBJ2-1, the V gene TRBV30, with D possibly matching TRBD2 (6 bases). The V and J ends lost 8 bases and 3 bases respectively, with 14 bases between them. CDR3 length: 13 amino acids. Germline CDR1 is GTSNPN and CDR2 is SVGIG (reference sequence). In DNA form, the CDR3 reads TGTGCCCGGGGGAAACTCGGCTACAATGAGCAGTTCTTC. It codes for CARGKLGYNEQFF.

The rearrangement uses TRBV2 and TRBJ2-3; D could derive from TRBD1 or TRBD2 (5 bases each). The germline V and J ends were trimmed by 4 bases and 4 bases, with 18 bases remaining between them. The CDR3 length is 16 residues. Germline CDR1 SNHLY, CDR2 FYNNEI. The CDR3 protein is CASSGEQGMGADTQYF. The CDR3 DNA follows: TGTGCCAGCAGTGGAGAACAAGGGATGGGGGCAGATACGCAGTATTTT. Full variable domain (rest looked up from reference TRBV2 and TRBJ2-3): EPEVTQTPSHQVTQMGQEVILRCVPISNHLYFYWYRQILGQKVEFLVSFYNNEISEKSEIFDDQFSVERPDGSNFTLKIRSTKLEDSAMYFCASSGEQGMGADTQYFGPGTRLTVL.

This chain joins TRBV28 and TRBJ2-3, with 14 bases fitting TRBD2. This CDR3 comprises 16 residues. Per the germline V gene, CDR1 is MDHEN and CDR2 is SYDVKM. V lost 5 bases and J lost 5; bases outside the gene matches: 6. This chain's CDR3 is CASSETSGGALDTQYF. The CDR3 bases are TGTGCCAGCAGTGAGACTAGCGGGGGGGCGTTAGATACGCAGTATTTT.

This clone has a single count. The gene calls are TRBV28 and TRBJ2-1; 7 nucleotides line up with TRBD2. CDR3 length: 17 residues. Germline trimming cut 3 bases from V and 6 bases from J; bases unmatched to any gene: 14. Germline CDR1 and CDR2: MDHEN and SYDVKM. The CDR3 protein is CASSFRLLGGSVNEQFF. As DNA, the CDR3 is TGTGCCAGCAGTTTCCGTCTCTTAGGCGGGAGCGTCAATGAGCAGTTCTTC.

The chain recombines TRBV15 with TRBJ2-7; tentative D call: TRBD1 (6 bases). This CDR3 region has 17 residues. Trimming left V 1 base short and J 0 bases short, with 16 bases between. Germline CDR1 reads LNHNV; CDR2 reads YYDKDF (reference sequence). The CDR3 sequence: CATSRGHVGGPSYEQYF. The CDR3 nucleotides are TGTGCCACCAGCAGAGGCCACGTAGGGGGTCCCTCCTACGAGCAGTACTTC.

The chain is built from TRBV11-2 and TRBJ2-5, with a tentative D call TRBD2 (6 bases). V dropped 1 base and J dropped 0 bases, with 15 bases sitting between them. Germline assignment: CDR1 SGHAT and CDR2 FQNNGV. The CDR3 spans 17 residues. Here the CDR3 reads CASSLGRREEDQETQYF. The CDR3 DNA reads TGTGCCAGCAGCTTAGGGCGCAGGGAGGAGGACCAAGAGACCCAGTACTTC. The full variable domain, its missing parts supplied by reference TRBV11-2 and TRBJ2-5, is EAGVAQSPRYKIIEKRQSVAFWCNPISGHATLYWYQQILGQGPKLLIQFQNNGVVDDSQLPKDRFSAERLKGVDSTLKIQPAKLEDSAVYLCASSLGRREEDQETQYFGPGTRLLVL.

The CDR3: CASSEYRGGGNTIYF. The CDR3 DNA is TGTGCCAGCAGTGAATACAGGGGGGGTGGAAACACCATATATTTT. The V and J genes are TRBV6-1 and TRBJ1-3; 8 bases agree with TRBD1. This CDR3 spans 15 amino acids. Germline V gene lookup returns CDR1 MNHNS and CDR2 SASEGT. V gave up 2 bases and J gave up 3 bases; unmatched junction bases: 3.

The chain uses TRBV5-6 and TRBJ2-7; 8 bases agree with TRBD1. This CDR3 contains 15 residues. The germline CDR1 and CDR2 sequences are SGHDT and YYEEEE. With V trimmed by 4 bases and J by 1 base, 7 bases remained unmatched. The CDR3 DNA reads TGTGCCAGCAGCCCGGATCACAGGGGGTCCTACGAGCAGTACTTC. Residues: CASSPDHRGSYEQYF.

The V call is TRBV19, the J call TRBJ1-1; 10 bases match TRBD1. This CDR3 region has 17 residues. The ends lost 2 bases at V and 0 bases at J; junction bases unmatched: 6. CDR1 is LNHDA, CDR2 SQIVND, per germline (reference sequence). The CDR3 coding sequence is TGTGCCAGTAGTATACCGGGACAGGGGTGGATGAACACTGAAGCTTTCTTT. It is translated as CASSIPGQGWMNTEAFF.

This chain links TRBV4-3 with TRBJ1-2; TRBD1 matches 7 bases. The CDR3 extends over 17 amino acids. Trimming at V came to 2 bases and at J to 0 bases, leaving 9 bases not matched to a gene. Per the germline V gene, CDR1 is LGHNA and CDR2 is YSLEER. The DNA for the CDR3 is TGCGCCAGCAGCCAACTTACAGGACAGGTCGCTAACTATGGCTACACCTTC. It translates to CASSQLTGQVANYGYTF.